This T cell receptor beta chain was obtained from a study of cytomegalovirus exposure and HLA in healthy donors. General study findings and limits: Across donors, most TCRs were seen rarely, yet some public ones were widespread. Published work reported that the classifier diagnosed cytomegalovirus status with high specificity and sensitivity. Overall, approximately 150 TCR beta chains were annotated as cytomegalovirus-associated. First-cohort TCR clusters tended to co-occur in the 90 to 150 validation repertoires, a later analysis found.

Measured with immunoSEQ multiplex PCR; TCRdb has only the in-frame clones, and not every one. This table holds 55,000 to 70,000 clones, over 90% found once. About this clone: The antigen remains unidentified.

The V gene end was trimmed by 4 bases and the J gene end by 5 bases; junction bases not matched to a gene: 8. Germline V gives CDR1 SGHNT, CDR2 YYREEE (reference sequence). The CDR3 runs to 16 residues. The clonotype comes from a man aged 18-30 years in good health and CMV-seropositive. Sequenced: PBMCs. V is TRBV5-4 and J is TRBJ1-4; 10 nucleotides align to TRBD1. The CDR3 DNA sequence: TGTGCCAGCAGCCAGTACGGGACAGGGGTAAATGAAAAACTGTTTTTT. Translation: CASSQYGTGVNEKLFF.